Listed below are T cell receptor beta chains from one sample, sequenced in a study of post-analysis software for immune sequencing data. TCRdb ran MiXCR on the PCR reads and lists one entry per CDR3 protein. This table holds about 620,000 distinct CDR3 sequences, roughly 47% found once. The sequenced material came from blood. The origin of the receptors is a girl between 10 and 17 years old with multiple sclerosis. The CDR3 runs from the conserved cysteine through the conserved F or W. Each record gives: clone size, V gene, J gene, D gene, CDR3 protein, CDR3 DNA. D genes are given only for firm matches. For some rows the clone size is stated as once, few or many, or as a class when expanded; others skip it.

>few|TRBV12-3/TRBV12-4|TRBJ2-3|NA
CASTLLTDTQYF
TGTGCCAGCACCCTACTAACAGATACGCAGTATTTT
>few|TRBV3-1|TRBJ2-3|TRBD2
CASSQDRRLASTDTQYF
TGTGCCAGCAGCCAAGATAGGCGACTAGCTTCGACAGATACGCAGTATTTT
>many|TRBV12-3/TRBV12-4|TRBJ2-7|TRBD1
CASSGTGSSYEQYF
TGTGCCAGCAGTGGGACAGGGAGCTCCTACGAGCAGTACTTC
>NA|TRBV12-3/TRBV12-4|TRBJ2-3|NA
CASSPGPEEWDTQYF
TGTGCCAGCAGTCCGGGACCAGAAGAATGGGATACGCAGTATTTT
>NA|TRBV12-3/TRBV12-4|TRBJ2-1|NA
CASSLEEGGPGDEQFF
TGTGCCAGCAGTTTAGAAGAGGGAGGACCCGGTGATGAGCAGTTCTTC
>few|TRBV28|TRBJ1-2|NA
CATDQREWGYTF
TGTGCCACCGATCAAAGGGAATGGGGCTACACCTTC
>few|TRBV6-1|TRBJ2-5|NA
CASPGPPKQTQYF
TGTGCCAGCCCGGGACCCCCCAAACAGACCCAGTACTTC
>NA|TRBV6-5|TRBJ2-1|TRBD2
CASSYTSGTYNEQFF
TGTGCCAGCAGTTACACTAGCGGGACCTACAATGAGCAGTTCTTC
>few|TRBV5-1|TRBJ2-1|NA
CASSSGRHRAGSYNEQFF
TGCGCCAGCAGCTCCGGGAGACACAGGGCCGGCTCCTACAATGAGCAGTTCTTC
>NA|TRBV10-3|TRBJ1-1|NA
CAISEWGPEAFF
TGTGCCATCAGTGAGTGGGGGCCTGAAGCTTTCTTT
>few|TRBV10-3|TRBJ2-7|NA
CAISDGVGEQYF
TGTGCCATCAGTGATGGGGTAGGCGAGCAGTACTTC
>NA|TRBV10-2|TRBJ2-1|TRBD1
CARRGQGEDEQFF
TGCGCCAGGCGGGGACAGGGGGAGGATGAGCAGTTCTTC
>NA|TRBV5-1|TRBJ2-7|TRBD2
CASSLDGTSGAYEQYF
TGCGCCAGCAGCCTTGATGGGACTAGCGGGGCCTACGAGCAGTACTTC
>NA|TRBV7-2|TRBJ2-5|NA
CASSSEGIETQYF
TGTGCCAGCAGCTCGGAGGGGATAGAGACCCAGTACTTC
>few|TRBV12-3/TRBV12-4|TRBJ2-5|NA
CASSPIFRETQYF
TGTGCCAGCAGTCCAATTTTCCGGGAGACCCAGTACTTC
>NA|TRBV7-6|TRBJ2-7|NA
CASSLMEGDIGEQYF
TGTGCCAGCAGCTTAATGGAGGGGGACATAGGGGAGCAGTACTTC
>NA|TRBV7-7|TRBJ2-1|NA
CASATGRGRYDEQFF
TGTGCCAGCGCCACTGGGAGGGGGCGTTACGATGAGCAGTTCTTC
>NA|TRBV10-3|TRBJ1-2|NA
CVISDTDRSGYTF
TGTGTCATCAGTGATACTGACAGGAGTGGCTACACCTTC
>many|TRBV12-3/TRBV12-4|TRBJ2-1|NA
CASSLGYEQFF
TGTGCCAGCAGTTTGGGGTATGAGCAGTTCTTC
>NA|TRBV6-6|TRBJ2-3|NA
CASSSPVARGGRDTQYF
TGTGCCAGCAGTTCCCCCGTAGCGCGGGGAGGAAGAGATACGCAGTATTTT
>NA|TRBV24-1|TRBJ2-2|TRBD2
CATSDLRRETGELFF
TGTGCCACCAGTGATTTGAGGCGGGAGACCGGGGAGCTGTTTTTT
>few|TRBV29-1|TRBJ2-3|NA
CSVDNADLGTDTQYF
TGCAGCGTTGATAATGCGGACCTAGGCACAGATACGCAGTATTTT
>NA|TRBV5-1|TRBJ2-5|NA
CASRSTAWGAAGQETQYF
TGCGCCAGCAGGTCGACGGCCTGGGGAGCGGCTGGCCAAGAGACCCAGTACTTC
>few|TRBV11-1|TRBJ2-1|NA
CASSRLALSSYNEQFF
TGTGCCAGCAGCCGTCTAGCACTGAGCTCCTACAATGAGCAGTTCTTC
>NA|TRBV5-5|TRBJ1-1|NA
CASSEARGTEAFF
TGTGCCAGCAGCGAGGCCCGGGGCACTGAAGCTTTCTTT
>few|TRBV7-9|TRBJ1-4|TRBD1
CASQSLRTGRLIREKLFF
TGTGCCAGCCAATCACTTCGGACAGGCCGATTGATCCGCGAAAAACTGTTTTTT
>NA|TRBV20-1|TRBJ2-3|NA
CSARAGPSRDTQYF
TGCAGTGCTAGAGCGGGACCCAGCCGAGATACGCAGTATTTT
>NA|TRBV4-1|TRBJ2-1|NA
CASSLFLDAEQFF
TGCGCCAGCAGCCTCTTTCTAGATGCTGAGCAGTTCTTC
>few|TRBV4-1|TRBJ2-1|TRBD2
CASSHSGLAGAYNEQFF
TGCGCCAGCAGCCATTCGGGACTAGCGGGAGCCTACAATGAGCAGTTCTTC
>NA|TRBV29-1|TRBJ1-2|NA
CSVDSPGYTF
TGCAGCGTTGATTCCCCTGGCTACACCTTC
>NA|TRBV30|TRBJ2-1|NA
CAWSVYPLSYNEQFF
TGTGCCTGGAGTGTATACCCTTTGAGTTACAATGAGCAGTTCTTC
>NA|TRBV5-1|TRBJ2-3|NA
CASSLGDLGADTQYF
TGCGCCAGCAGCTTGGGGGACCTGGGAGCAGATACGCAGTATTTT
>few|TRBV3-1|TRBJ2-7|NA
CASKSQGEGEQYF
TGTGCCAGCAAAAGTCAGGGAGAGGGCGAGCAGTACTTC
>few|TRBV12-3/TRBV12-4|TRBJ2-7|NA
CASSSRTYEQYF
TGTGCCAGCAGTTCCAGAACTTACGAGCAGTACTTC
>few|TRBV10-3|TRBJ2-5|TRBD1
CATVDRGERETQYF
TGTGCCACCGTCGACAGGGGAGAGAGAGAGACCCAGTACTTC
>NA|TRBV7-2|TRBJ2-3|NA
CASSLKTLSTDTQYF
TGTGCCAGCAGCTTGAAAACTCTTAGCACAGATACGCAGTATTTT
>few|TRBV4-1|TRBJ2-1|NA
CASSQEIGRLQFF
TGCGCCAGCAGCCAAGAGATCGGTCGGTTGCAGTTCTTC
>many|TRBV4-1|TRBJ2-5|NA
CASSQDRAAQETQYF
TGCGCCAGCAGCCAAGATCGGGCAGCCCAAGAGACCCAGTACTTC
>NA|TRBV6-1|TRBJ1-4|NA
CASSTGWEKLFF
TGTGCCAGCAGTACAGGTTGGGAAAAACTGTTTTTT
>NA|TRBV4-1|TRBJ2-7|NA
CASSQASTPLYEQYF
TGCGCCAGCAGCCAAGCAAGCACTCCCCTCTACGAGCAGTACTTC
>few|TRBV7-2|TRBJ2-5|TRBD2
CASSLVRRGGRGTQYF
TGTGCCAGCAGCTTAGTAAGGCGGGGGGGCAGGGGGACCCAGTACTTC